This T cell receptor beta chain was found in a study of blood T cell repertoires in COVID-19. Study-level background: The United States, Italy and Spain provided the acute and convalescent COVID-19 samples.

Participants were aged roughly 18 to 89 years from about two dozen US areas. Assignment of participants to cohorts was predicated upon participant-reported clinical history. Germline V gene data show CDR1 as SGHRS and CDR2 as YFSETQ. The CDR3 covers 17 residues. V was pared by 0 bases and J by 9 bases, with 7 bases of the junction left unmatched. The assay was immunoSEQ multiplex PCR, and TCRdb's table has in-frame clones only and misses some. The table shows 130,000 to 150,000 clones, with approximately 90% occurring only once. This clonotype was sampled from a woman in her 30s with acute COVID-19. Sequencing was carried out using PBMCs or T cells enriched from blood (not recorded which). The genes are TRBV5-1 and TRBJ2-4; TRBD2 matches 15 bases. CDR3 sequence reads: CASSLGGLAGGLVIQYF. Written as DNA, the CDR3 is TGCGCCAGCAGCTTGGGGGGACTAGCGGGAGGATTGGTCATTCAGTACTTC.